This is a list of T cell receptor beta chains from one sample in a study of cytomegalovirus exposure and HLA in healthy donors. Data came from immunoSEQ multiplex PCR; TCRdb stores just in-frame clones and leaves some out. The sample has 150,000 to 200,000 clones; 70% to 80% are singletons. Sequencing used PBMCs. Receptors originate from a woman in her forties in good health and CMV-seronegative. The CDR3 runs from the conserved cysteine through the conserved F or W. Each record gives: D gene, V gene, clone size, J gene, CDR3 DNA, CDR3 protein. D genes are given only for firm matches. Clone size is given for some rows only: seen once, a few or many times, or a class if the clone is expanded.

>.|TRBV9|.|TRBJ2-1
TGTGCCAGCAGCGTAGGGGGGACTGCCCGATTAAACAATGAGCAGTTCTTC
CASSVGGTARLNNEQFF
>TRBD1|TRBV7-2|.|TRBJ2-7
TGTGCCAGCCGTTACGACAGGGGACTTACCTACGAGCAGTACTTC
CASRYDRGLTYEQYF
>TRBD1|TRBV7-3|.|TRBJ1-4
TGTGCCAGCAGCCCGACAGGGACCAATGAAAAACTGTTTTTT
CASSPTGTNEKLFF
>.|TRBV15|.|TRBJ2-2
TGTGCCACCAGCAAGCGGTACACCGGGGAGCTGTTTTTT
CATSKRYTGELFF
>TRBD1|TRBV7-2|.|TRBJ1-1
TGTGCCAGCAGCTTAGAGAGCGGGACAGGGTTTTCCATGAACACTGAAGCTTTCTTT
CASSLESGTGFSMNTEAFF
>TRBD1|TRBV5-1|.|TRBJ1-4
TGCGCCAGCAGCCCGGGACAGGGGAATGAAAAACTGTTTTTT
CASSPGQGNEKLFF
>.|TRBV6-1|.|TRBJ2-3
TGTGCCAGCAGTGAGACAGGCGATCCTCAGGGGCCGGATACGCAGTATTTT
CASSETGDPQGPDTQYF
>TRBD1|TRBV11-2|.|TRBJ2-3
TGTGCCAGCAGCAGGACAGGGGGCACAGATACGCAGTATTTT
CASSRTGGTDTQYF
>TRBD2|TRBV18|.|TRBJ2-3
TGTGCCAGCTCACCAAACGGGAGGCCGTTAGATACGCAGTATTTT
CASSPNGRPLDTQYF
>.|TRBV7-9|.|TRBJ1-2
TGTGCCAGCAGCTTAGCGAAAGCTTCGGGAGGCTACACCTTC
CASSLAKASGGYTF
>.|TRBV9|.|TRBJ2-1
TGTGCCAGCAGCGTAGAAGGTAGCGGCCGGAATGAGCAGTTCTTC
CASSVEGSGRNEQFF
>.|TRBV5-4|.|TRBJ2-3
TGTGCCAGCAGCTTGGGATTAACTAGCTCCAACACAGATACGCAGTATTTT
CASSLGLTSSNTDTQYF
>.|TRBV25-1|.|TRBJ2-1
TGTGCCAGCAGTGTGGGGGGTGGGGAGCAGTTCTTC
CASSVGGGEQFF
>.|TRBV7-9|.|TRBJ2-1
TGTGCCAGCAGCCCGGTCGGTCCCCTTTCCTACAATGAGCAGTTCTTC
CASSPVGPLSYNEQFF
>TRBD1|TRBV5-6|.|TRBJ1-5
TGTGCCAGCAGCGCCAGACAGGGGGCCAATCAGCCCCAGCATTTT
CASSARQGANQPQHF
>.|TRBV13|medium-sized|TRBJ1-1
TGTGCCAGCAGCTTAGGAAAACAGGGTATCACTGAAGCTTTCTTT
CASSLGKQGITEAFF
>.|TRBV30|.|TRBJ2-7
TGTGCCTGGAGTTCGGGGGTTGGCGACGAGCAGTACTTC
CAWSSGVGDEQYF
>TRBD2|TRBV5-1|.|TRBJ2-7
TGCGCCAGCAGCAAGACTAGCGGAGAAAAAGCCTACGAGCAGTACTTC
CASSKTSGEKAYEQYF
>.|TRBV18|.|TRBJ1-1
TGTGCCAGCTCACCAATAATGGTCGTCGGGGGTGAAGCTTTCTTT
CASSPIMVVGGEAFF
>.|TRBV7-9|few|TRBJ1-1
TGTGCCAGCAGCGTGACAAGACAGCAGAACACTGAAGCTTTCTTT
CASSVTRQQNTEAFF
>TRBD1|TRBV30|.|TRBJ1-5
TGTGCCTGGTACATTCGCTTGGACAGGGGCAATCAGCCCCAGCATTTT
CAWYIRLDRGNQPQHF
>.|TRBV19|.|TRBJ2-3
TGTGCCAGTAGTATAGGGCCTGGCACAGATACGCAGTATTTT
CASSIGPGTDTQYF
>.|TRBV4-3|few|TRBJ2-7
TGCGCCAGCAGCCAAGATATGAGCGAGCAGTACTTC
CASSQDMSEQYF
>.|TRBV7-3|.|TRBJ1-1
TGTGCCAGCAGCCCCGGGTCGGGGGTTACTGAAGCTTTCTTT
CASSPGSGVTEAFF
>TRBD1|TRBV7-9|few|TRBJ1-1
TGTGCCAGCATTCAGGACAGGACCTACACTGAAGCTTTCTTT
CASIQDRTYTEAFF
>.|TRBV6-4|.|TRBJ1-1
TGTGCCAGCAGGACACAGGGTGAATCCACTGAAGCTTTCTTT
CASRTQGESTEAFF
>TRBD2|TRBV5-1|.|TRBJ2-1
TGCGCCAGCAGCCGGACTAGCTTCCCGCAGAATAACAATGAGCAGTTCTTC
CASSRTSFPQNNNEQFF
>.|TRBV19|.|TRBJ2-1
TGTGCCAGTAGTATAGTATTGGAGGGCTATGAGCAGTTCTTC
CASSIVLEGYEQFF